These T cell receptor beta chains were read from a single sample in a study of blood T cell repertoires in COVID-19. This table comes from immunoSEQ multiplex PCR, and its TCRdb copy is limited to in-frame clones, with some not included. This table has approximately 210,000 clones, more than 70% appearing once. Sequencing used peripheral blood. The receptors were gathered from a woman aged 45 to 65 with acute or convalescent COVID-19. Each CDR3 is given with its conserved first and last residue.

V gene	CDR3 protein
TRBV6-1	CASSENSLSYEQYF
TRBV3-1/TRBV3-2	CASSQDRGAEKLFF
TRBV5-6	CASSQGQALSGNTIYF
TRBV15	CATSRSTEMSSYNEQFF
TRBV3-1/TRBV3-2	CASRRAGLGGYTF
TRBV25-1	CASSEFQGSGTRETQYF
TRBV2	CASRATGALSEQFF
TRBV6-1	CASSDPSSAQNYEQYF
TRBV6-5	CASSYSEGPETQYF
TRBV15	CATSRGSGNGDNEQFF
TRBV29-1	CSVEVEYEQYF
TRBV11-2	CASSSIGGGGQGGTDTQYF
TRBV18	CASSPRTSGNEQFF
TRBV19	CASSVGGNEKLFF
TRBV7-9	CASTPRAGNTEAFF
TRBV2	CASSQTLQENTEAFF
TRBV10-2	CASSAIPGQGTREQYF
TRBV28	CASKWPPTEGYTF